The sequence of this T cell receptor (beta chain) was determined in a study of T cell responses to AZD1222 COVID-19 vaccine. Per the germline V gene, CDR1 is LGHDT and CDR2 is YNNKEL (reference sequence). The trim removed 4 bases at V and 6 bases at J, leaving 8 bases unmatched. The CDR3 is made up of 14 amino acids. Study-level points and caveats: The reported proportion of spike-specific TCRs targeting unmutated variant regions was nearly half. A mostly white British donor set with more females was recruited, and clonal diversity was possibly underestimated.

Only in-frame clones appear in the TCRdb table, and some are missing; sequencing was by immunoSEQ multiplex PCR. The sample holds 100,000 to 150,000 clones, 90% seen once. Notes on this clone: The antigen is unknown. Other nucleotide sequences from this sample produce the same CDR3.

The chain couples TRBV3-1 (or the pseudogene TRBV3-2) to TRBJ2-7; TRBD2 matches at 8 bases. This TCR came from an adult in good health. Specimen: peripheral blood, collected on day 0 of MenACWY control vaccination. DNA of the CDR3: TGTGCCAGCAGCCCTGGAGCGGGAGACGGCGAGCAGTACTTC. This translates into CASSPGAGDGEQYF.